This TCR beta chain was retrieved from a study of tumor and adjacent non-tumor tissue in lung cancer. RNA was extracted from bulk tissue without any cell sorting. Overall study results and limits: Top 100 clones took a larger repertoire share in normal lung.

This CDR3 spans 16 amino acids. Germline V gives CDR1 SGHDN, CDR2 FVKESK. Regarding this clonotype: The antigen is not known. At one of its ends the junction is not consistent with the germline gene, which may arise from a read error.

The library came from three nested PCR rounds adapted from ARM-PCR protocols. One entry per CDR3 protein, called by TCRdb with MiXCR from the multiplex PCR reads. Of over 85,000 distinct CDR3 sequences in the sample, under 90% were seen once. This chain uses TRBV14 with TRBJ2-6; no clear D gene. This clonotype originated in a man in his 70s with non-small cell lung cancer. Sequencing input: lung tumor tissue. The CDR3 nucleotides are TGTGCCAGTAGCCAGAGTACCATATCTGGGACCAACGTCCTGACTTTC. Translated: CASSQSTISGTNVLTF.